Shown below are 3 T cell receptor beta chains from a single sample sequenced in a study of vaccination and CD4 T cells after COVID-19. Cultured CD4+ T cell DNA underwent sequencing with the Oncomine TCR Beta short-read assay. A single record per CDR3 protein comes from TCRdb applying MiXCR to the PCR reads. The sample holds some 8,400 distinct CDR3 sequences, 48% seen once. Treatment specified: roughly 10-day PBMC culture with coronavirus spike peptide pools or control peptides (ViraFEST assay). Their antigens remain unidentified. Source material: CD4+ T cells from blood, cultured in vitro. These receptor sequences come from a human donor who had recovered from COVID-19.

V is TRBV30 and J is TRBJ2-5; D call uncertain. Germline values: CDR1 GTSNPN, CDR2 SVGIG (reference sequence). V lost 2 bases, J lost 4 bases, and 8 bases lay in between. The CDR3 loop spans 12 amino acids. The CDR3 reads CAWSPGGETQYF. DNA of the CDR3: TGTGCCTGGAGTCCTGGCGGAGAGACCCAGTACTTC.

By sample share, this clonotype is medium-sized. This rearrangement joins TRBV7-9 to TRBJ2-3, with 7 bases fitting TRBD2. V lost 10 bases and J lost 0; bases outside the gene matches: 7. Looked up from germline, CDR1 is SEHNR and CDR2 is FQNEAQ (reference sequence). There are 14 residues in the CDR3. The chain's CDR3 is CATTWEGSTDTQYF. Written as DNA, the CDR3 is TGTGCCACAACCTGGGAGGGGAGCACAGATACGCAGTATTTT.

The chain uses TRBV2 and TRBJ2-3, with D perhaps matching TRBD2 (7 bases). The germline V and J ends were trimmed by 3 bases and 2 bases, with 18 bases remaining between them. Germline V CDR1 and CDR2: SNHLY, FYNNEI. The CDR3 totals 17 residues. The CDR3 spells CASSDGGASDFTDTQYF. As DNA, the CDR3 is TGTGCCAGCAGTGATGGGGGGGCTAGCGATTTCACAGATACGCAGTATTTT.